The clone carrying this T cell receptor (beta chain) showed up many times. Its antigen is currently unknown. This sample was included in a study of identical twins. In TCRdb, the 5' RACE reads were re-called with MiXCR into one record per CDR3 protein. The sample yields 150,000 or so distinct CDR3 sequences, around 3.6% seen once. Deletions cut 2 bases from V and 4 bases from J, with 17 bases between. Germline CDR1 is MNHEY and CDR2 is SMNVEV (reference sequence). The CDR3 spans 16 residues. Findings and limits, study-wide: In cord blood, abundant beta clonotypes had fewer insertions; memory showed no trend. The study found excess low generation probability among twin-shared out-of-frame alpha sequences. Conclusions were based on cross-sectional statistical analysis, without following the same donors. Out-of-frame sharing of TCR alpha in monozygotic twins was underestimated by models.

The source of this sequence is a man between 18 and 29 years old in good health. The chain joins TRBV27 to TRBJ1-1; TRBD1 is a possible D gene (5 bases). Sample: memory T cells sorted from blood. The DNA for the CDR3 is TGTGCCAGCAGTTTAGGATGGGGGGGTAGGTTCACTGAAGCTTTCTTT. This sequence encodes CASSLGWGGRFTEAFF.